These 10 T cell receptor beta chains came from one sample sequenced in a study of CD4 T cells in relation to SARS-CoV-2 and coronaviruses. Their antigens remain unidentified. Profiled with immunoSEQ multiplex PCR; TCRdb holds only in-frame clones, not every one. Among about 20,000 clones listed, about three quarters were seen once. Before the COVID-19 pandemic, during about 2010-2019, CD4+ T cells were taken from unexposed donors. Isolation of CD4+ T cells took place after about eleven days in culture. Sequencing was done on a sample of CD4+ T cells from PBMCs, cultured in vitro. All receptors derive from a human donor in good health.

The V gene is TRBV5-6, the J gene TRBJ1-1; D remains unclear. Germline assignment: CDR1 SGHDT and CDR2 YYEEEE. This CDR3 is 15 amino acids long. V was clipped by 0 bases and J by 6 bases, with 15 bases between them. The CDR3 nucleotides read TGTGCCAGCAGCTTGGTGTTCGGGAACGGGGCTGAAGCTTTCTTT. This translates into CASSLVFGNGAEAFF.

This clone was counted only a few times. V gene TRBV3-1 (or the pseudogene TRBV3-2) combines with J gene TRBJ1-2; D call uncertain. Trimming took 0 bases from V and 4 from J, leaving 18 bases between them. The CDR3 contains 17 residues. The germline V gene has CDR1 LGHDT and CDR2 YNNKEL (reference sequence). The CDR3: CASSQDFPHGVGYGYTF. Here the CDR3 DNA reads TGTGCCAGCAGCCAAGATTTTCCCCATGGAGTGGGCTATGGCTACACCTTC.

The rearrangement uses TRBV5-8 and TRBJ2-7; D may correspond to TRBD1 or TRBD2 (5 bases each). Germline loops: CDR1 SGHTS, CDR2 YDEGEE. The CDR3 runs to 15 residues. Trimming cost V 0 bases and J 3 bases, with 13 bases left between them. CDR3 amino acids: CASSLAWGFGYEQYF. The DNA of the CDR3 is TGTGCCAGCAGCTTGGCATGGGGGTTTGGCTACGAGCAGTACTTC.

V gene TRBV11-2 combines with J gene TRBJ2-5, with 12 bases identical to TRBD1. The V gene end was trimmed by 3 bases and the J gene end by 5 bases; junction bases not matched to a gene: 4. The CDR3 is 15 residues long. CDR1 SGHAT and CDR2 FQNNGV come from the germline V gene. CDR3 DNA sequence: TGTGCCAGCAGCTTCGGGACAGGGGGCAGGGAGACCCAGTACTTC. It encodes CASSFGTGGRETQYF.

This rearrangement joins TRBV23-1 to TRBJ1-4; 8 bases align to TRBD1. TRBV23-1 is flagged as an ORF with uncertain function. V gave up 4 bases and J gave up 4 bases; unmatched junction bases: 17. CDR3 length: 19 residues. CDR3 region: CASSLVWAGGDFFNEKLFF. CDR3 nucleotides: TGCGCCAGCAGTCTAGTTTGGGCAGGGGGCGACTTCTTTAATGAAAAACTGTTTTTT.

The J gene is TRBJ2-3, the V gene TRBV11-1; D uncertain. The germline V gene has CDR1 SGHAT and CDR2 FQDESV (reference sequence). V was cut by 3 bases and J by 4 bases, with 5 bases left in between. The CDR3 contains 12 residues. DNA for the CDR3: TGTGCCAGCAGCTTTAAGGCAGATACGCAGTATTTT. Translating it yields CASSFKADTQYF.

The rearrangement joins TRBV28 to TRBJ2-3; 11 positions agree with TRBD2. V shed 3 bases and J 2 bases; nucleotides not matched to a gene: 10. The CDR3 runs 18 residues. The germline CDR1 and CDR2 sequences are MDHEN and SYDVKM. The CDR3 sequence: CASSFSSGTSGNTDTQYF. The DNA of the CDR3 is TGTGCCAGCAGTTTCTCCTCAGGGACTAGCGGTAACACAGATACGCAGTATTTT.

The chain carries TRBV2 and TRBJ1-3; D call uncertain. The CDR3 consists of 14 residues. Looked up from germline, CDR1 is SNHLY and CDR2 is FYNNEI. V lost 6 bases, J lost 0 bases, and 9 bases lay in between. The CDR3 here is CASRDGYSGNTIYF. The CDR3 DNA reads as TGTGCCAGCAGGGACGGATACTCTGGAAACACCATATATTTT.

This chain links TRBV28 with TRBJ1-3; 10 positions match TRBD1. Germline V lookup: CDR1 MDHEN, CDR2 SYDVKM. The CDR3 consists of 19 residues. V lost 0 bases and J lost 7; bases outside the gene matches: 15. CDR3 in amino acids: CASSLWTRDRGNRWNTIYF. The DNA for the CDR3 is TGTGCCAGCAGTTTATGGACCCGGGACAGGGGCAATCGGTGGAACACCATATATTTT.

This rearrangement joins TRBV27 to TRBJ1-5, with D possibly TRBD1 on 5 matching bases. The length of the CDR3 is 14 residues. V lost 8 bases to trimming and J lost 4 bases, with 15 bases between them. Germline CDR1 reads MNHEY; CDR2 reads SMNVEV (reference sequence). The chain's CDR3 is CASGVLQGNQPQHF. DNA for the CDR3: TGTGCCAGCGGAGTTCTGCAGGGAAATCAGCCCCAGCATTTT.